The subject of this entry is one TCR beta chain. Its antigen is unknown. The data belong to a study of post-analysis software for immune sequencing data. Turning to the study itself: Recorded disease courses covered relapsing-remitting, secondary progressive and progressive-relapsing multiple sclerosis. Some patients had no subtype annotation. Whole-study findings and limits: Five or six TRBV segments (TRBV5-6, TRBV5-1 and TRBV20-1 among them) occurred more frequently in patients than in controls. Compared with controls, patients showed significantly lower normalized Chao1 diversity. F measure showed strong co-clustering of same-batch samples.

Trimming cost V 4 bases and J 6 bases, with 16 bases left between them. This CDR3 contains 15 residues. The germline V gene has CDR1 SGHTA and CDR2 FQGNSA. The TCR beta cDNA libraries contained unique molecular identifiers. T cells numbering roughly 1 to 10 million yielded cDNA molecules that totaled about 500,000. TCRdb reprocessed the PCR reads with MiXCR, giving one entry per CDR3 protein. The table lists about 760,000 distinct CDR3 sequences, roughly 27% of them singletons. The sample was blood. The sequence was obtained from a girl aged 5 to 17 with multiple sclerosis. The rearrangement joins TRBV7-2 to TRBJ2-1; D may be TRBD2 (5 bases). The CDR3 loop reads CASSSATTHRNEQFF. The CDR3 DNA sequence: TGTGCCAGCAGCTCGGCGACTACTCACCGCAATGAGCAGTTCTTC.